This passage covers 19 T cell receptor beta chains from one sample sequenced in a study of T cells in Graves' hyperthyroidism and ophthalmopathy. RNA transcripts yielded amplified TCR beta CDR3 regions. RT-PCR in the first round (using the HTBI primer set) targeted the TCR CDR3. TCRdb itself ran the multiplex PCR reads through MiXCR, one entry per CDR3 protein. The sample has around 450,000 distinct CDR3 sequences, about a sixth seen once. Sequencing was performed on blood. The receptors originated from a young woman with Graves' hyperthyroidism.

This clonotype was seen at least ten times. The rearrangement joins TRBV20-1 to TRBJ2-7; possible D gene TRBD1, 6 bases. Germline V gene sequence: CDR1 DFQATT, CDR2 SNEGSKA (reference sequence). The CDR3 has 13 residues. The germline V and J ends were trimmed by 5 bases and 2 bases, with 13 bases remaining between them. CDR3: CSALGQSPYEQYF. DNA of the CDR3: TGCAGTGCTCTTGGACAGTCGCCCTACGAGCAGTACTTC.

In its sample, this clonotype was seen many times. V and J are TRBV12-3 or TRBV12-4 and TRBJ1-5, with D uncertain. V gave up 2 bases and J gave up 0 bases, with 5 bases separating them. The length of the CDR3 is 14 residues. CDR3 sequence reads: CASSLQSSNQPQHF. Written as DNA, the CDR3 is TGTGCCAGCAGTTTACAGAGTAGCAATCAGCCCCAGCATTTT.

The V call is TRBV7-6, the J call TRBJ2-7; 10 bases agree with TRBD1. Trimming removed 5 bases from V and 1 base from J; junction bases left unmatched: 8. Germline V lookup: CDR1 SGHVS, CDR2 FNYEAQ. The CDR3 extends over 16 amino acids. CDR3 nucleotides: TGTGCCAGCAGCCCCGGGACAGGGGCATTGTCCTACGAGCAGTACTTC. It yields the protein CASSPGTGALSYEQYF.

This clonotype showed up just a few times. The chain couples TRBV5-1 to TRBJ2-5; 10 nucleotides line up with TRBD1. V lost 1 base, J lost 4 bases, and 10 bases stayed unmatched. The CDR3 has 17 residues. Per germline, CDR1 SGHRS and CDR2 YFSETQ. The CDR3: CASSLNAPGTGVETQYF. CDR3 bases: TGCGCCAGCAGCTTGAACGCCCCTGGGACAGGGGTAGAGACCCAGTACTTC.

A few counts support this clonotype. A much larger clone lies one base from this, so it may be a read error. V and J are TRBV20-1 and TRBJ2-3; maybe TRBD1 (5 bases). From germline, CDR1 is DFQATT and CDR2 SNEGSKA (reference sequence). This CDR3 contains 14 residues. In DNA form, the CDR3 reads TGCAGTGCAGGCAGGGAAGAGGTTACAGATACGCTGTATTTT. This encodes CSAGREEVTDTLYF.

This clonotype was seen repeatedly, ten times or more. J is TRBJ1-5 and V is TRBV25-1; D is unclear. Trimming removed 5 bases from V and 5 bases from J, with 7 bases in between. There are 12 residues in the CDR3. CDR1 and CDR2 from the germline V gene are MGHDK and SYGVNS. The CDR3 protein is CASSTGDQPQHF. The CDR3 coding sequence is TGTGCCAGCAGTACTGGGGATCAGCCCCAGCATTTT.

On this clonotype itself: Possible read error: a much larger clone is one base away. The conserved phenylalanine or tryptophan is not found at the CDR3 terminus, so this likely reflects a read error. This chain connects TRBV11-2 to TRBJ1-1, with D possibly TRBD1 on 5 matching bases. With 5 bases removed from V and 5 bases from J, the gap between germline ends came to 12 bases. Germline V gene data show CDR1 as SGHAT and CDR2 as FQNNGV. CDR3 length: 13 residues. The CDR3 bases are TGTGCCAGCAGCCGAGCCTGGGGGACTGAAGCTTTCCTT. This translates into CASSRAWGTEAFL.

This clonotype was observed at least ten times. This rearrangement joins TRBV5-5 to TRBJ2-3; D may be TRBD2 (5 bases). CDR3 length: 15 amino acids. V was trimmed by 4 bases and J by 0 bases, leaving 12 bases between them. CDR1 and CDR2 from the germline V gene are SGHKS and YYEKEE (reference sequence). The CDR3 protein is CASSRWRTSTDTQYF. CDR3 bases: TGTGCCAGCAGCCGTTGGAGGACTAGCACAGATACGCAGTATTTT.

This clonotype was recorded many times. The gene calls are TRBV5-1 and TRBJ1-3, with 10 bases fitting TRBD1. Germline values: CDR1 SGHRS, CDR2 YFSETQ. CDR3 length: 16 residues. V was pared by 5 bases and J by 2 bases, with 7 bases of the junction left unmatched. The CDR3 loop is CASRPRQGATGNTIYF. Here the CDR3 DNA reads TGCGCCAGCAGACCTCGACAGGGGGCCACTGGAAACACCATATATTTT.

This clonotype showed up many times. The V gene is TRBV6-1, the J gene TRBJ2-7; the match to TRBD2 covers 10 bases. Germline CDR1 is MNHNS and CDR2 is SASEGT. V lost 4 bases to trimming and J lost 3 bases; unmatched junction nucleotides: 0. This CDR3 contains 13 residues. The CDR3 DNA sequence: TGTGCCAGCAGTGGACTAGCGGGCTACGAGCAGTACTTC. The encoded protein is CASSGLAGYEQYF.

This clonotype was detected once. The rearrangement links TRBV12-3 or TRBV12-4 to TRBJ1-5, with D maybe TRBD1 (6 bases). The CDR3 spans 15 residues. The ends were cut back, 4 bases at V and 5 bases at J, with 15 bases in the middle. The CDR3 protein is CASSYYSRGDQPQHF. The CDR3 nucleotides read TGTGCCAGCAGTTACTACTCCAGGGGTGATCAGCCCCAGCATTTT.

In regard to this clonotype: A read error may account for a junction end that differs from germline. V and J are TRBV11-1 and TRBJ2-3; 8 bases agree with TRBD1. The CDR3 extends over 16 amino acids. From germline, CDR1 is SGHAT and CDR2 FQDESV (reference sequence). CDR3 DNA: TGCGCCAGCAGCCCCCGACAGGGGAAATCGACAGATACGCAGTATTTT. Its protein product is CASSPRQGKSTDTQYF.

Ten or more counts support this clonotype. DNA of the CDR3: TGCAGTGCTAGAGAAGCTAGCGGGAGCTCCTACGAGCAGTACTTC. Translated, it gives CSAREASGSSYEQYF. V gene TRBV20-1 combines with J gene TRBJ2-7; 10 bases agree with TRBD2. V was pared by 0 bases and J by 0 bases, with 2 bases of the junction left unmatched. Germline V gene lookup returns CDR1 DFQATT and CDR2 SNEGSKA (reference sequence). The CDR3 contains 15 residues.

The rearrangement uses TRBV5-1 and TRBJ2-4; perhaps TRBD2 as D (7 bases). The CDR3 totals 14 residues. Between the trimmed V and J ends, which lost 5 bases and 5 bases, there was a span of 14 bases. Germline CDR1 SGHRS, CDR2 YFSETQ. The CDR3 loop is CASRERGGENIQYF. Written as DNA, the CDR3 is TGCGCCAGCAGGGAGAGGGGGGGTGAAAACATTCAGTACTTC.

This clonotype has at least ten counts. The chain combines TRBV12-3 or TRBV12-4 with TRBJ2-6; no clear D gene. The CDR3 extends over 15 amino acids. V was pared by 6 bases and J by 0 bases, with 9 bases between. The CDR3 nucleotides read TGTGCCAGCAGCCTGGAGACCTCTGGGGCCAACGTCCTGACTTTC. It yields the protein CASSLETSGANVLTF.

This clonotype showed up many times. This chain joins TRBV30 and TRBJ2-7; no clear D. The length of the CDR3 is 12 residues. Germline V gene lookup returns CDR1 GTSNPN and CDR2 SVGIG (reference sequence). V was pared by 2 bases and J by 4 bases, with 9 bases between. CDR3 in DNA: TGTGCCTGGAGTCCCGGCCGTTACGAGCAGTACTTC. This encodes CAWSPGRYEQYF. Full variable domain (remainder filled in from reference TRBV30 and TRBJ2-7): SQTIHQWPATLVQPVGSPLSLECTVEGTSNPNLYWYRQAAGRGLQLLFYSVGIGQISSEVPQNLSASRPQDRQFILSSKKLLLSDSGFYLCAWSPGRYEQYFGPGTRLTVT.

This clonotype was observed many times. The chain links TRBV3-1 to TRBJ2-1, with D possibly TRBD2 on 5 matching bases. Germline CDR1 reads LGHDT; CDR2 reads YNNKEL (reference sequence). Between the trimmed V and J ends, which lost 4 bases and 0 bases, there was a span of 13 bases. The CDR3 contains 16 residues. The CDR3 DNA is TGTGCCAGCAGCCCTGGACTGTTCGGCTCCTACAATGAGCAGTTCTTC. This translates into CASSPGLFGSYNEQFF.

The J gene is TRBJ1-3, the V gene TRBV5-1; 8 bases are shared with TRBD1. J was trimmed by 4 bases and V by 4 bases; bases with no gene match: 10. This CDR3 is built from 16 residues. CDR1 SGHRS and CDR2 YFSETQ come from the germline V gene. The CDR3 loop is CASSPAQGAAGNTIYF. The DNA for the CDR3 is TGCGCCAGCAGCCCTGCGCAGGGGGCGGCCGGAAACACCATATATTTT. The whole variable domain, filled in from reference TRBV5-1 and TRBJ1-3, reads KAGVTQTPRYLIKTRGQQVTLSCSPISGHRSVSWYQQTPGQGLQFLFEYFSETQRNKGNFPGRFSGRQFSNSRSEMNVSTLELGDSALYLCASSPAQGAAGNTIYFGEGSWLTVV.

The J gene is TRBJ2-1, the V gene TRBV27; 8 bases line up with TRBD2. Trimming cost V 6 bases and J 5 bases; bases outside gene matches: 9. The germline V gene encodes CDR1 MNHEY and CDR2 SMNVEV (reference sequence). This CDR3 has 15 residues. The CDR3 DNA follows: TGTGCCAGCAGCCTGGGACTAGGGGGGGACAATGAGCAGTTCTTC. It translates to CASSLGLGGDNEQFF.